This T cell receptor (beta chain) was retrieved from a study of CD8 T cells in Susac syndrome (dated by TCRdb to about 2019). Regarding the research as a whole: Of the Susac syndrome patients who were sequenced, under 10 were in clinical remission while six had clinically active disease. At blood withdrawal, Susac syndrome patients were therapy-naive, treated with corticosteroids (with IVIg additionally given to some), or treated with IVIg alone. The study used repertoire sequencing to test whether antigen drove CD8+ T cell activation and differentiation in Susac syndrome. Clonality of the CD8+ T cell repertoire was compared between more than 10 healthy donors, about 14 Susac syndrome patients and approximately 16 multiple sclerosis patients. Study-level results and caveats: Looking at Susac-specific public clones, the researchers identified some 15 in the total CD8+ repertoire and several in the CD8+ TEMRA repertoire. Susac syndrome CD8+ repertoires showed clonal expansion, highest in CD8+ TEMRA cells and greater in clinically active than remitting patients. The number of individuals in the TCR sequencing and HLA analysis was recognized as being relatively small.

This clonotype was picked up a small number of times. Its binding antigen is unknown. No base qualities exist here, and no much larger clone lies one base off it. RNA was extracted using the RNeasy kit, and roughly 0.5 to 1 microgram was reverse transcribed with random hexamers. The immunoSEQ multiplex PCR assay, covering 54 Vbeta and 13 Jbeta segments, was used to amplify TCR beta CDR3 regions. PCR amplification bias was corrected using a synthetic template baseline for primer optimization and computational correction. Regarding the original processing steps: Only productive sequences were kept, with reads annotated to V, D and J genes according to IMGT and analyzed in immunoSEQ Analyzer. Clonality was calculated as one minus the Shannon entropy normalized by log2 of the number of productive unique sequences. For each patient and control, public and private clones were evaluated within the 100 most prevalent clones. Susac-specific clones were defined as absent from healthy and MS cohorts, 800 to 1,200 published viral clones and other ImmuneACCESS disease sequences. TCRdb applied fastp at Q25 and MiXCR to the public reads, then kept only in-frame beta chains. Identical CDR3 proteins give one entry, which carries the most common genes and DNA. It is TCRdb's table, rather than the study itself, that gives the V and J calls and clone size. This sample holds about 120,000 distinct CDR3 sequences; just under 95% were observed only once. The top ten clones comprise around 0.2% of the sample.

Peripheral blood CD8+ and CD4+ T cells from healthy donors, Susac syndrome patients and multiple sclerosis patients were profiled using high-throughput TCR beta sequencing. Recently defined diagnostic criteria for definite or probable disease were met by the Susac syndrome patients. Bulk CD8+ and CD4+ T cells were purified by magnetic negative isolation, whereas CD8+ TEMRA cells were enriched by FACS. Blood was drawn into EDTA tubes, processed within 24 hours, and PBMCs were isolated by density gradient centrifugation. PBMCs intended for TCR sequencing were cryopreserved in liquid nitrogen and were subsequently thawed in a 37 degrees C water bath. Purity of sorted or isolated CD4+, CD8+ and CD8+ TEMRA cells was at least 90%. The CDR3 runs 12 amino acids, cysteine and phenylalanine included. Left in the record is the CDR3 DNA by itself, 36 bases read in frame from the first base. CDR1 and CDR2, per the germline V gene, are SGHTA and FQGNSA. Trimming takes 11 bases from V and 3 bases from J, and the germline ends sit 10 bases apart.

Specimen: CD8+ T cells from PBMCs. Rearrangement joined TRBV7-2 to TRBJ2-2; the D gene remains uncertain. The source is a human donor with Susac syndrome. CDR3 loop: CALLEYTGELFF. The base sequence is TGTGCCCTCCTCGAATACACCGGGGAGCTGTTTTTT.